This TCR beta chain is drawn from a study of beta chain features in type 1 diabetes. Findings of the study overall: Cells with high TCR expression could be over-represented when cDNA is sequenced. A possible short-template PCR bias applies equally to patients and controls.

CDR3 length equals 15 residues. V was trimmed by 7 bases and J by 1 base, leaving 16 bases between them. The germline CDR1 and CDR2 sequences are MNHNY and SVGAGI (reference sequence). Details on this clone: Antigen specificity is unknown.

Expressed TCRB transcripts were sequenced because the entire RNA isolate underwent reverse transcription. Method: immunoSEQ multiplex PCR; TCRdb's copy keeps in-frame clones and lacks some. In the table there are hundreds of thousands of clones, about 32% of which are singletons. This rearrangement joins TRBV6-6 to TRBJ2-5; maybe TRBD2 (6 bases). The TCR was taken from a man in his late teens or twenties in good health. The specimen was naive CD4+ T cells from blood. CDR3 bases: TGTGCCAGCACTCCATTGGGGACTCTCCAAGAGACCCAGTACTTC. It yields the protein CASTPLGTLQETQYF.